This entry lists 5 T cell receptor beta chains sequenced from one sample in a study of cytomegalovirus exposure and HLA in healthy donors. 60 Vbeta and 13 Jbeta primers were used in PCR. Profiling relied on immunoSEQ multiplex PCR, and the TCRdb table lists in-frame clones only, not all of them. Here the sample spans approximately 190,000 clones, around 85% being singletons. Sequenced sample: PBMCs. Receptors were obtained from a man between 35 and 55 years old in good health and CMV-seropositive.

The gene calls are TRBV11-3 and TRBJ2-1, with a tentative D call TRBD1 (6 bases). This CDR3 is 17 amino acids long. Germline V CDR1 and CDR2: SGHNT, YENEEA. V lost 8 bases and J lost 3, with 23 bases in between. The CDR3 sequence is CASAPNPGQIFYNEQFF. The CDR3 coding sequence is TGTGCCAGCGCCCCAAATCCGGGACAAATCTTCTACAATGAGCAGTTCTTC.

This chain uses TRBV2 with TRBJ2-7, with D possibly matching TRBD1 (6 bases). The CDR3 runs 14 residues. The germline V gene has CDR1 SNHLY and CDR2 FYNNEI. Trimming removed 7 bases at V and 0 bases at J, with 13 bases between. CDR3 bases: TGTGCCAGCATACAGGGCTCCGTCTCCTACGAGCAGTACTTC. Translating it yields CASIQGSVSYEQYF.

The CDR3 coding sequence is TGCGCCAGCAGCTTGGGCCAGGGCCAAGGAAACACCATATATTTT. Translating it yields CASSLGQGQGNTIYF. The chain links TRBV5-1 to TRBJ1-3; weak D call: TRBD1 (5 bases). The V gene's germline CDR1 is SGHRS and CDR2 YFSETQ. CDR3 length: 15 amino acids. The V and J ends lost 0 bases and 4 bases respectively, with 11 bases between them.

This chain uses TRBV7-2 with TRBJ2-3, with TRBD2 matching over 8 bases. The CDR3 totals 14 residues. Germline assignment: CDR1 SGHTA and CDR2 FQGNSA. The trim removed 4 bases at V and 8 bases at J, leaving 8 bases unmatched. The CDR3 loop reads CASSSGGGSLTQYF. The CDR3 DNA reads as TGTGCCAGCAGCTCCGGGGGGGGGAGTCTTACGCAGTATTTT.

The chain joins TRBV2 to TRBJ2-7; 9 nucleotides align to TRBD2. Germline V CDR1 and CDR2: SNHLY, FYNNEI. The CDR3 runs 15 residues. Trimming cost V 7 bases and J 4 bases; bases outside gene matches: 11. The CDR3 coding sequence is TGTGCCAGCAACCTGCAAGGCGGGGGGGCTTACGAGCAGTACTTC. Translated, it gives CASNLQGGGAYEQYF.